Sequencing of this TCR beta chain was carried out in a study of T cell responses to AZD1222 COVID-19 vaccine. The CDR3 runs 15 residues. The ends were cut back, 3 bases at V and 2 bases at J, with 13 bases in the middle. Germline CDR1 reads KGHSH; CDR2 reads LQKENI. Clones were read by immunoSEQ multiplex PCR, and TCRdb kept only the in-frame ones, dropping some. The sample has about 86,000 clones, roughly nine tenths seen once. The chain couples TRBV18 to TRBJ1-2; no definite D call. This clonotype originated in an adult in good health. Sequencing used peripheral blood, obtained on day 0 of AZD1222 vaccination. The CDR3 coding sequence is TGTGCCAGCTCACCCCAACAGAGCGAGAACTATGGCTACACCTTC. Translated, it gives CASSPQQSENYGYTF.